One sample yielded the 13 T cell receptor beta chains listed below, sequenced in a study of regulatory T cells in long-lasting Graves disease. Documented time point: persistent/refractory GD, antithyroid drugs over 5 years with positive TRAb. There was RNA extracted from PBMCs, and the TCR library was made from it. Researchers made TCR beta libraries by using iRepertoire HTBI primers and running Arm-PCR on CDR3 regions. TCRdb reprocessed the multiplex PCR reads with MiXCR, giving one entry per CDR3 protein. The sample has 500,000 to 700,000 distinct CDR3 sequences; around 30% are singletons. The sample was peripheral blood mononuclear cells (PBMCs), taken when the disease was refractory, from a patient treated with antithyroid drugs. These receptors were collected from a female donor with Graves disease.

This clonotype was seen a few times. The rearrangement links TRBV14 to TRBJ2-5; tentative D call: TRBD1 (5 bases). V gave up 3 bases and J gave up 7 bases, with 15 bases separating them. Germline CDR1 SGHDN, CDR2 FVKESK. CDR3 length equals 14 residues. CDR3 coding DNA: TGTGCCAGCAGCCATGGCAGGGTTTCGGTGACCCAGTACTTC. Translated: CASSHGRVSVTQYF.

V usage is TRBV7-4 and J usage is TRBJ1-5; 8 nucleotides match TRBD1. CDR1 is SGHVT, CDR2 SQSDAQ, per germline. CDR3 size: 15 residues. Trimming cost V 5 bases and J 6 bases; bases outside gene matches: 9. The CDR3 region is CASSLGQGVGQPQHF. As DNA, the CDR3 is TGTGCCAGCAGCCTAGGACAGGGCGTAGGTCAGCCCCAGCATTTT.

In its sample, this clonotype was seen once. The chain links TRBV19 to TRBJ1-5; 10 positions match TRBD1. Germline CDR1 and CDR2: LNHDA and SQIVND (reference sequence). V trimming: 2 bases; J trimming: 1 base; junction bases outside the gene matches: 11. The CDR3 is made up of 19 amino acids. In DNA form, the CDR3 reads TGTGCCAGTAGTATATCGGGACAGGGGTATAGCGAGAGCAATCAGCCCCAGCATTTT. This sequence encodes CASSISGQGYSESNQPQHF.

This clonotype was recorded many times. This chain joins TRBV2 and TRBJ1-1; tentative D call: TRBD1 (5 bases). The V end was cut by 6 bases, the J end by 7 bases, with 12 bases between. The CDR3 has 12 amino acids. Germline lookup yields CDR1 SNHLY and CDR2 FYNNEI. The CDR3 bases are TGTGCCAGCAGGTGGGACGGCAATGAAGCTTTCTTT. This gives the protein CASRWDGNEAFF.

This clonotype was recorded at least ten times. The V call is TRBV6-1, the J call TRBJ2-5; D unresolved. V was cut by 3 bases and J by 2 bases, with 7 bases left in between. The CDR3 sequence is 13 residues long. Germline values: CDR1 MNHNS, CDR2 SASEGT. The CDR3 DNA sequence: TGTGCCAGCAGTGACTGGGGACAAGAGACCCAGTACTTC. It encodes CASSDWGQETQYF.

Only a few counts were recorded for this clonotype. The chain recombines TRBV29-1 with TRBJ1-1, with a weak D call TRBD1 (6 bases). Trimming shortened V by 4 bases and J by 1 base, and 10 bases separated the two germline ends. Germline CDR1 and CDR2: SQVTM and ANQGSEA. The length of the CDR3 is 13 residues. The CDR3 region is CSVVWGRNTEAFF. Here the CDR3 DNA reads TGCAGCGTTGTATGGGGGCGGAACACTGAAGCTTTCTTT.

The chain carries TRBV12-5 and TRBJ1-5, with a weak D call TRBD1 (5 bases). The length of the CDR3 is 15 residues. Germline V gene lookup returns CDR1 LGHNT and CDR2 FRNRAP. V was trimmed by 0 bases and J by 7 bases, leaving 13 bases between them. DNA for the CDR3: TGTGCTAGTGGTTTGGTACTGGGGTCAGGGCAGCCCCAGCATTTT. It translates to CASGLVLGSGQPQHF.

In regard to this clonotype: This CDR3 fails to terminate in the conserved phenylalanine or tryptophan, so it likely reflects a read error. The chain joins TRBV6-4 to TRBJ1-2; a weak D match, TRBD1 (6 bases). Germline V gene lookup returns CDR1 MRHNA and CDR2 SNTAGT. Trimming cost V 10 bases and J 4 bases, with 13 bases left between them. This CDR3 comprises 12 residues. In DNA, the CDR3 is TGTGCCACCGGGGACAACTTCTATGGCTACACCTCC. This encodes CATGDNFYGYTS.

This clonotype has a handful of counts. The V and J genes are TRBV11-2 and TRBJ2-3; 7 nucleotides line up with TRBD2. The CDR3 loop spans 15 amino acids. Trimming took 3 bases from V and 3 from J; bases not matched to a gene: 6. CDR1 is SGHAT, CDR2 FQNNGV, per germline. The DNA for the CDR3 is TGTGCCAGCAGCTTTGCGGGAGAATTTACAGATACGCAGTATTTT. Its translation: CASSFAGEFTDTQYF.

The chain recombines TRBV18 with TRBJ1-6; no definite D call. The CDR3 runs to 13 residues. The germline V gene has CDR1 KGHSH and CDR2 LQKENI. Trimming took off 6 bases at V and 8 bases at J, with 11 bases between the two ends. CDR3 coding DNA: TGTGCCAGCTCCCTAAACTCGGATTCACCCCTCCACTTT. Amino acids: CASSLNSDSPLHF.

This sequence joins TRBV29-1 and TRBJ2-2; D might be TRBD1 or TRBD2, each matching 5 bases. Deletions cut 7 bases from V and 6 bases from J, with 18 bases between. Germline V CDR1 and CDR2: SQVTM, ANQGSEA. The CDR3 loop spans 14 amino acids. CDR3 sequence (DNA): TGCAGCGCTGTCAAGGGGCTCGGGGCCGGGGAGCTGTTTTTT. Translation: CSAVKGLGAGELFF.

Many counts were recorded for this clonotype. CDR3 coding DNA: TGTGCCAGCAGTTTGGGGGAGGGGACCCAGTACTTC. Translating gives CASSLGEGTQYF. This chain connects TRBV27 to TRBJ2-5, with TRBD2 matching 7 bases. Germline values: CDR1 MNHEY, CDR2 SMNVEV (reference sequence). The CDR3 loop spans 12 amino acids. V lost 3 bases, J lost 7 bases, and 2 bases stayed unmatched.

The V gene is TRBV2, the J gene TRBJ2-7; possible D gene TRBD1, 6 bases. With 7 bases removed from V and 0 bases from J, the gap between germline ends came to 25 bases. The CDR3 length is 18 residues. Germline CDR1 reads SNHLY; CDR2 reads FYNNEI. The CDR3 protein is CASNAEIRDTPSSYEQYF. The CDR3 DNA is TGTGCCAGCAATGCCGAAATAAGGGACACCCCGAGCTCCTACGAGCAGTACTTC.